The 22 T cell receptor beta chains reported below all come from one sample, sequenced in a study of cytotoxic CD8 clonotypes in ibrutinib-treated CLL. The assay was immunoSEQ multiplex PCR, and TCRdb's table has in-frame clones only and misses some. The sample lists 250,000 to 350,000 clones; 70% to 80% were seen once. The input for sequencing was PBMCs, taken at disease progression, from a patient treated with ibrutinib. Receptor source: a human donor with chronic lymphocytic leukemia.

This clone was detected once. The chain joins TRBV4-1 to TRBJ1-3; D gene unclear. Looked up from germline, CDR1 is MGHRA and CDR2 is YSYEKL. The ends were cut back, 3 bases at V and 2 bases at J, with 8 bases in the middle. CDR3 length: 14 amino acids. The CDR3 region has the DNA TGCGCCAGCAGCCAGGGCCCAACTGGAAACACCATATATTTT. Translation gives CASSQGPTGNTIYF.

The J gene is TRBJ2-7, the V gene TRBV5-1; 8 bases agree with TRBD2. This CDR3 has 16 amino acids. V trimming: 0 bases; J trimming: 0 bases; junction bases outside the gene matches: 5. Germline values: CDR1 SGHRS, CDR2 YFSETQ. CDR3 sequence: CASSLVLAGSSYEQYF. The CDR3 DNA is TGCGCCAGCAGCTTGGTTCTAGCGGGTAGCTCCTACGAGCAGTACTTC.

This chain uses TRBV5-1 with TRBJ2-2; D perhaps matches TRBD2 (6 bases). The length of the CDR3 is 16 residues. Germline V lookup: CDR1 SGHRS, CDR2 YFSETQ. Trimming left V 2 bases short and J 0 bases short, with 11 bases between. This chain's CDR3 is CASSFGAGPNTGELFF. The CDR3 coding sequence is TGCGCCAGCAGCTTTGGCGCGGGACCGAACACCGGGGAGCTGTTTTTT.

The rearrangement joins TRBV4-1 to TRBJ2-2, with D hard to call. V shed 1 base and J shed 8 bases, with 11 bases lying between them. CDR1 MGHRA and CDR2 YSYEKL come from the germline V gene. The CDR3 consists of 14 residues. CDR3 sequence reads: CASSQAPPRGELFF. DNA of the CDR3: TGCGCCAGCAGCCAAGCTCCGCCACGAGGGGAGCTGTTTTTT.

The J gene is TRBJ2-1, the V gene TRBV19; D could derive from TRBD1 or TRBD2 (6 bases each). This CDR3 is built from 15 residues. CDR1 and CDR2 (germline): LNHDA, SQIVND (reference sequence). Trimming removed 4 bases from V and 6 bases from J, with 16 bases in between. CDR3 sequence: CASSKGGIRSNEQFF. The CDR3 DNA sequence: TGTGCCAGTAGTAAGGGGGGTATTAGGAGCAATGAGCAGTTCTTC.

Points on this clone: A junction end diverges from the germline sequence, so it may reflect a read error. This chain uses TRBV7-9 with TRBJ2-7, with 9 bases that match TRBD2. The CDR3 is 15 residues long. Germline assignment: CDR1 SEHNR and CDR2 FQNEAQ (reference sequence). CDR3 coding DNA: TGTGCCAGCAGCCTAGCGGGGACTAGGACGCGTGAGCAGTACTTC. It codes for CASSLAGTRTREQYF.

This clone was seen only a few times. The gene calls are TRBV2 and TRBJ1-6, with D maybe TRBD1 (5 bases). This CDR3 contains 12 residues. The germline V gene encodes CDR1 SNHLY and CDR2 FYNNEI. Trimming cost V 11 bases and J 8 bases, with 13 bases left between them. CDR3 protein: CASGQGDSPLHF. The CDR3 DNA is TGTGCCTCCGGCCAGGGTGATTCACCCCTCCACTTT.

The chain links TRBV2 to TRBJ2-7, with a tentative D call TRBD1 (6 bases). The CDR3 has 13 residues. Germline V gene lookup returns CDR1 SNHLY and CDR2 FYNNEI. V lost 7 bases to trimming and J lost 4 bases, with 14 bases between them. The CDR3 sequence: CASTEGRGYEQYF. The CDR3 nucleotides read TGTGCCAGCACCGAAGGAAGGGGGTACGAGCAGTACTTC.

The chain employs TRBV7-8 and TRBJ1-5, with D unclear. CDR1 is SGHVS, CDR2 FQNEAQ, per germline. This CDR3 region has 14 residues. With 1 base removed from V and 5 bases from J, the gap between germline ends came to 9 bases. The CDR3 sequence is CASSLVGNHQPQHF. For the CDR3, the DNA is TGTGCCAGCAGCTTAGTGGGCAACCATCAGCCCCAGCATTTT.

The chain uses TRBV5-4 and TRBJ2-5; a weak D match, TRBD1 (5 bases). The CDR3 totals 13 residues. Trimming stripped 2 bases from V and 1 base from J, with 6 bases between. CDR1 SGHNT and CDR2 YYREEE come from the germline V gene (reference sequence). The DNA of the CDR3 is TGTGCCAGCAGCTTCAGGGTCCAAGAGACCCAGTACTTC. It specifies CASSFRVQETQYF.

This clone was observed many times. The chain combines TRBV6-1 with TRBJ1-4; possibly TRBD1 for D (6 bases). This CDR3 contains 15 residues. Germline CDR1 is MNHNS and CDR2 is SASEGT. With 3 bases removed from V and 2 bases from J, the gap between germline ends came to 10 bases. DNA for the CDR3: TGTGCCAGCAGTGACCTAGGGGGGACTAATGAAAAACTGTTTTTT. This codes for CASSDLGGTNEKLFF.

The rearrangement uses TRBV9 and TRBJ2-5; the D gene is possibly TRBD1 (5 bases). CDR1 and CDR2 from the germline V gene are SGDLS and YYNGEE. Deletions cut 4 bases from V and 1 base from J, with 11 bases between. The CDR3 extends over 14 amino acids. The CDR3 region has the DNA TGTGCCAGCAGCCAATCAGGGTTCCAAGAGACCCAGTACTTC. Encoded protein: CASSQSGFQETQYF.

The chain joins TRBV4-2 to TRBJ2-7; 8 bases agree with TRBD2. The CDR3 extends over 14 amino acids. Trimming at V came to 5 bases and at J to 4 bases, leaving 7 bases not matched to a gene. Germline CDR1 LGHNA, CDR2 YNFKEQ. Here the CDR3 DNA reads TGTGCCAGCAGCGACCCGGGGGGGGGATACGAGCAGTACTTC. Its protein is CASSDPGGGYEQYF.

Here the CDR3 reads CASRQGEQETQYF. Written as DNA, the CDR3 is TGCGCCAGCAGACAGGGGGAACAAGAGACCCAGTACTTC. The V and J genes are TRBV4-1 and TRBJ2-5, with 8 positions matching TRBD1. Germline-derived CDR1 and CDR2 are MGHRA and YSYEKL. The CDR3 contains 13 residues. J was trimmed by 2 bases and V by 6 bases; bases with no gene match: 2.

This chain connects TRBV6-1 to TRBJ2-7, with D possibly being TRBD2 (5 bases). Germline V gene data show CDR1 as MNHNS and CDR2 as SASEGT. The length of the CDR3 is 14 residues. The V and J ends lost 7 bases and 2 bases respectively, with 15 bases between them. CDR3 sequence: CASTRGPLTYEQYF. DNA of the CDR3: TGTGCCAGCACAAGAGGGCCCCTTACCTACGAGCAGTACTTC.

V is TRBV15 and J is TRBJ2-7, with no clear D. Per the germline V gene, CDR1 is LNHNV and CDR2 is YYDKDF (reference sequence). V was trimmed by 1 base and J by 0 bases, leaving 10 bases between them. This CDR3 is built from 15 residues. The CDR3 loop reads CATSRGTSSSYEQYF. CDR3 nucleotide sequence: TGTGCCACCAGCAGAGGGACGTCGAGCTCCTACGAGCAGTACTTC.

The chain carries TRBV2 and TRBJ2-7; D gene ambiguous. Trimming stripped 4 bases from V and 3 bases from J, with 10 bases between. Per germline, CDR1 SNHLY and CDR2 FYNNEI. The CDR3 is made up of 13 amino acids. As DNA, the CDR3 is TGTGCCAGCAGTGTTTTCGAGCTCTACGAGCAGTACTTC. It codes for CASSVFELYEQYF.

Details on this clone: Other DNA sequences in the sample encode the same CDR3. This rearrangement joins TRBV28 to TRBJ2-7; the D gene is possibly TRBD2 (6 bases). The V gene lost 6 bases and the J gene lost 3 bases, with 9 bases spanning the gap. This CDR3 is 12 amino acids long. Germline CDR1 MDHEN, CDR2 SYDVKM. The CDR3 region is CASSLGGYEQYF. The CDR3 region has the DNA TGTGCCAGCAGCCTCGGGGGCTACGAGCAGTACTTC.

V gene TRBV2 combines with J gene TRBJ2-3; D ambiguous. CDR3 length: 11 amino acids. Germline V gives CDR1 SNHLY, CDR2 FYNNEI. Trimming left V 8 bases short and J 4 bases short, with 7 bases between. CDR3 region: CASRLADTQYF. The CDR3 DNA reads TGTGCCAGCCGGTTAGCAGATACGCAGTATTTT. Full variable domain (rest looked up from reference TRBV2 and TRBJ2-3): EPEVTQTPSHQVTQMGQEVILRCVPISNHLYFYWYRQILGQKVEFLVSFYNNEISEKSEIFDDQFSVERPDGSNFTLKIRSTKLEDSAMYFCASRLADTQYFGPGTRLTVL.

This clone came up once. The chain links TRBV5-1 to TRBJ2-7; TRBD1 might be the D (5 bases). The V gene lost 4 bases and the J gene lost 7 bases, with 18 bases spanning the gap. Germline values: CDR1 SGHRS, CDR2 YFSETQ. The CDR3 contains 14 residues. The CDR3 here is CASSLRTSSEEQYF. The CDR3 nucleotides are TGCGCCAGCAGCCTAAGGACATCGAGTGAGGAGCAGTACTTC.

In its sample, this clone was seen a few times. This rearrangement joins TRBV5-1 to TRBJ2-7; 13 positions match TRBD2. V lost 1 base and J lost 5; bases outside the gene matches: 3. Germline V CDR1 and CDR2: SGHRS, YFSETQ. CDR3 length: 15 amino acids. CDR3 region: CASSLRTSGSDEQYF. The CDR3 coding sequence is TGCGCCAGCAGCTTGCGGACTAGCGGGAGTGACGAGCAGTACTTC.

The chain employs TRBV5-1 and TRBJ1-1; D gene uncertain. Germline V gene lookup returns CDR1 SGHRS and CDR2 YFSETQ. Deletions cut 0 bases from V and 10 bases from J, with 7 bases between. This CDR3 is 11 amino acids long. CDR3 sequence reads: CASSLGGGAFF. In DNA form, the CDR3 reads TGCGCCAGCAGCTTGGGCGGAGGAGCTTTCTTT.